These 27 T cell receptor beta chains were all obtained from the same sample, sequenced in a study of blood T cells in healthy people across ages. For the second PCR, which ran for about 7 to 12 cycles, a sample-barcoded 5' primer and a J-beta primer mix were used. MiXCR, run by TCRdb on the 5' RACE reads, gives a single entry per CDR3 protein. The data contain about 1.8 million distinct CDR3 sequences, roughly 52% of them seen just once; the ten biggest clones take up 2.1%. The source material was blood. Receptors were obtained from a middle-aged woman in good health.

In this sample, this clonotype turned up a few times. The V gene is TRBV4-3, the J gene TRBJ2-1, with TRBD1 identical over 8 bases. The germline CDR1 and CDR2 sequences are LGHNA and YSLEER. The trim removed 1 base at V and 9 bases at J, leaving 8 bases unmatched. The CDR3 is made up of 15 amino acids. Here the CDR3 DNA reads TGCGCCAGCAGCCAAGTACCCAGGGGGCCGGGTGAGCAGTTCTTC. Its translation is CASSQVPRGPGEQFF.

This sequence joins TRBV28 and TRBJ2-1; 12 nucleotides line up with TRBD2. This CDR3 region has 15 residues. J was trimmed by 8 bases and V by 6 bases; bases with no gene match: 8. Germline assignment: CDR1 MDHEN and CDR2 SYDVKM. In nucleotides, the CDR3 is TGTGCCAGCAGCAAGAGGACTAGCGGGGCTTATGAGCAGTTCTTC. Translated, it gives CASSKRTSGAYEQFF.

As to this clonotype: Sequence at one end of the junction differs from germline and may be a read error. V gene TRBV20-1 combines with J gene TRBJ2-3; D might be TRBD2 (5 bases). In germline, CDR1 is DFQATT, CDR2 SNEGSKA (reference sequence). The CDR3 sequence is 15 residues long. This chain's CDR3 is CSARNGGQATDTQYF. In DNA, the CDR3 is TGCAGCGCTAGAAATGGCGGGCAAGCCACAGATACGCAGTATTTT.

The chain employs TRBV7-2 and TRBJ2-3; D is perhaps TRBD1 (6 bases). V shed 6 bases and J shed 3 bases, with 16 bases lying between them. The CDR3 consists of 15 residues. The germline CDR1 and CDR2 sequences are SGHTA and FQGNSA. The CDR3 bases are TGTGCCAGCAGTTTAATGGACAGTCTTACAGATACGCAGTATTTT. Translated, it gives CASSLMDSLTDTQYF.

This clonotype has only a few counts. The chain employs TRBV29-1 and TRBJ2-1; TRBD2 might be the D (5 bases). Looked up from germline, CDR1 is SQVTM and CDR2 is ANQGSEA. Trimming left V 8 bases short and J 13 bases short, with 18 bases between. The CDR3 extends over 11 amino acids. Here the CDR3 DNA reads TGCAGCCTACACGGCCGGGGTGTACAGTTCTTC. This encodes CSLHGRGVQFF.

This clonotype is a singleton in its sample. The chain uses TRBV6-6 and TRBJ2-4; maybe TRBD1 (6 bases). V was pared by 2 bases and J by 4 bases, with 12 bases between. The CDR3 extends over 15 amino acids. The germline V gene has CDR1 MNHNY and CDR2 SVGAGI (reference sequence). CDR3 bases: TGTGCCAGCAGTTACCCCACAGGGATGAAAAACATTCAGTACTTC. It is translated as CASSYPTGMKNIQYF.

This clonotype was counted a single time. V is TRBV12-3 or TRBV12-4 and J is TRBJ1-1; 7 bases agree with TRBD1. The CDR3 has 17 amino acids. V shed 5 bases and J 5 bases; nucleotides not matched to a gene: 17. In nucleotides, the CDR3 is TGTGCCAGCAGTCCCCAGGGGGGTCTTGGATTGGCGACTGAAGCTTTCTTT. Residues: CASSPQGGLGLATEAFF.

The rearrangement links TRBV27 to TRBJ2-4; 10 bases align to TRBD2. CDR3 length equals 14 residues. V was pared by 6 bases and J by 13 bases, with 12 bases of the junction left unmatched. Germline values: CDR1 MNHEY, CDR2 SMNVEV (reference sequence). CDR3 sequence: CASRLSGGSVGQYF. The CDR3 region has the DNA TGTGCCAGCAGACTTAGCGGGGGGTCTGTTGGGCAGTACTTC.

The gene calls are TRBV20-1 and TRBJ1-1; 7 bases are a match to TRBD1. CDR3 length: 13 residues. V lost 5 bases, J lost 3 bases, and 6 bases stayed unmatched. CDR1 is DFQATT, CDR2 SNEGSKA, per germline (reference sequence). The CDR3: CSAGDDRDTEAFF. The CDR3 DNA reads as TGCAGTGCTGGGGACGACAGGGACACTGAAGCTTTCTTT.

The genes are TRBV7-3 and TRBJ2-4, with D possibly called TRBD1 or TRBD2 (5 bases each). V was pared by 2 bases and J by 6 bases, with 17 bases between. The CDR3 loop spans 16 amino acids. Germline V gene lookup returns CDR1 SGHTA and CDR2 FQGTGA. The CDR3 loop reads CASSLGGGGQVNIQYF. The DNA of the CDR3 is TGTGCCAGCAGCTTAGGAGGTGGCGGACAAGTAAACATTCAGTACTTC.

This CDR3 reads CASSLVQTRVGDTQYF. As DNA, the CDR3 is TGCGCCAGCAGCTTGGTCCAGACTAGAGTAGGAGATACGCAGTATTTT. The rearrangement joins TRBV5-1 to TRBJ2-3; possibly TRBD2 for D (6 bases). The CDR3 extends over 16 amino acids. The V end lost 0 bases, the J end lost 5 bases, and 16 bases lay between the germline ends. Germline V gives CDR1 SGHRS, CDR2 YFSETQ.

The chain links TRBV28 to TRBJ1-2, with D maybe TRBD1 (6 bases). Deletions cut 6 bases from V and 8 bases from J, with 13 bases between. Germline CDR1 and CDR2: MDHEN and SYDVKM. This CDR3 region has 12 residues. CDR3 region: CASRSVGGGYTF. CDR3 DNA sequence: TGTGCCAGCAGATCGGTCGGGGGCGGCTACACCTTC.

This chain links TRBV20-1 with TRBJ2-7, with D possibly being TRBD2 (6 bases). With 7 bases removed from V and 6 bases from J, the gap between germline ends came to 16 bases. The CDR3 sequence is 12 residues long. Germline V gives CDR1 DFQATT, CDR2 SNEGSKA (reference sequence). CDR3 sequence: CSVRGSTSEQYF. CDR3 coding DNA: TGCAGTGTCCGGGGGTCAACCTCCGAGCAGTACTTC.

This clonotype was detected only a few times. This chain uses TRBV4-1 with TRBJ2-5; D is undetermined. The CDR3 has 16 amino acids. V was pared by 0 bases and J by 6 bases, with 17 bases between. CDR1 and CDR2 from the germline V gene are MGHRA and YSYEKL. The CDR3 DNA reads as TGCGCCAGCAGCCAAGATACGGGTCCCTGGGGAAAGACCCAGTACTTC. Amino acids: CASSQDTGPWGKTQYF.

The J gene is TRBJ2-4, the V gene TRBV28; 7 bases are a match to TRBD1. The J call may be mistaken, given a closer DNA end match to TRBJ2-7. There are 16 residues in the CDR3. CDR1 is MDHEN, CDR2 SYDVKM, per germline. The CDR3 is CASSLNGQDRPYEQYF. The CDR3 DNA reads as TGTGCCAGCAGTTTAAATGGACAGGACCGACCTTACGAGCAGTACTTC.

The J gene is TRBJ1-1, the V gene TRBV10-3; 8 nucleotides agree with TRBD1. The V gene end was trimmed by 1 base and the J gene end by 8 bases; junction bases not matched to a gene: 12. This CDR3 has 16 residues. CDR1 ENHRY and CDR2 SYGVKD come from the germline V gene. CDR3 protein: CAISEWRPDRAPEAFF. As DNA, the CDR3 is TGTGCCATCAGTGAGTGGCGGCCGGACAGGGCCCCAGAAGCTTTCTTT.

The CDR3 reads CASSLHTLTDKGPTDTQYF. The CDR3 nucleotides read TGTGCCAGCAGTCTTCACACACTGACAGACAAGGGCCCCACAGATACGCAGTATTTT. The chain combines TRBV28 with TRBJ2-3, with D maybe TRBD1 (5 bases). CDR3 length: 19 amino acids. The ends were cut back, 5 bases at V and 2 bases at J, with 26 bases in the middle. The germline gives CDR1 MDHEN, CDR2 SYDVKM.

In this sample, this clonotype turned up a few times. The rearrangement links TRBV29-1 to TRBJ2-5; weak D call: TRBD1 (5 bases). The CDR3 has 12 amino acids. CDR1 and CDR2 from the germline V gene are SQVTM and ANQGSEA. Deletions cut 7 bases from V and 2 bases from J, with 11 bases between. The CDR3 bases are TGCAGCGGTTCCCGGACACAAGAGACCCAGTACTTC. Amino acid sequence: CSGSRTQETQYF.

In its sample, this clonotype was seen a few times. V gene TRBV28 combines with J gene TRBJ1-4; 11 nucleotides match TRBD1. Looked up from germline, CDR1 is MDHEN and CDR2 is SYDVKM. V lost 5 bases to trimming and J lost 9 bases; unmatched junction nucleotides: 8. The CDR3 is 15 residues long. The CDR3 nucleotides are TGTGCCAGCAGTGAGGGACAGGGGGGATATCAAAAACTGTTTTTT. The encoded protein is CASSEGQGGYQKLFF.

This clonotype was observed a few times. The chain links TRBV29-1 to TRBJ2-1, with unresolved D. Germline values: CDR1 SQVTM, CDR2 ANQGSEA. Trimming stripped 5 bases from V and 6 bases from J, with 8 bases between. The CDR3 loop spans 11 amino acids. The CDR3 spells CSVHYRNEQFF. The CDR3 nucleotides read TGCAGCGTTCACTACCGCAATGAGCAGTTCTTC.

V gene TRBV11-3 combines with J gene TRBJ2-1, with D possibly matching TRBD1 (5 bases). The CDR3 has 15 amino acids. Looked up from germline, CDR1 is SGHNT and CDR2 is YENEEA. Trimming took off 0 bases at V and 4 bases at J, with 10 bases between the two ends. The CDR3 bases are TGTGCCAGCAGCTTAGATGCGAACAGGTACAATGAGCAGTTCTTC. It translates to CASSLDANRYNEQFF.

Note on this clonotype: At one boundary the junction diverges from the germline segment, which might be a read error. This sequence joins TRBV20-1 and TRBJ1-1, with D unresolved. CDR3 length equals 15 residues. In germline, CDR1 is DFQATT, CDR2 SNEGSKA (reference sequence). The CDR3 reads CSARDMLTGNTEALF. The CDR3 nucleotides are TGCAGTGCTAGAGATATGCTAACGGGGAACACTGAAGCTCTCTTT.

This clonotype was picked up a small number of times. V is TRBV7-2 and J is TRBJ2-3; tentative D call: TRBD2 (6 bases). Between the trimmed V and J ends, which lost 1 base and 3 bases, there was a span of 14 bases. Germline V gene lookup returns CDR1 SGHTA and CDR2 FQGNSA. The CDR3 covers 16 residues. In nucleotides, the CDR3 is TGTGCCAGCAGCTTAGGTGACGCGGGGAGAACAGATACGCAGTATTTT. Translation: CASSLGDAGRTDTQYF.

The chain carries TRBV6-5 and TRBJ2-1; D gene ambiguous. The CDR3 is 16 residues long. Between the trimmed V and J ends, which lost 0 bases and 4 bases, there was a span of 13 bases. Germline assignment: CDR1 MNHEY and CDR2 SVGAGI. In nucleotides, the CDR3 is TGTGCCAGCAGTTACTCGCCAGGCTCTATTTACAATGAGCAGTTCTTC. Amino acids: CASSYSPGSIYNEQFF.

This chain uses TRBV6-1 with TRBJ1-5; TRBD1 might be the D (5 bases). The V and J ends lost 3 bases and 4 bases respectively, with 10 bases between them. The germline V gene has CDR1 MNHNS and CDR2 SASEGT. The CDR3 covers 14 residues. CDR3 DNA sequence: TGTGCCAGCAGTGAGCATAGACAGAATCAGCCCCAGCATTTT. This encodes CASSEHRQNQPQHF.

The rearrangement joins TRBV7-2 to TRBJ1-4; 11 nucleotides line up with TRBD1. This CDR3 is built from 15 residues. The germline V gene encodes CDR1 SGHTA and CDR2 FQGNSA. J lost 8 bases, V lost 5 bases, and 7 bases had no gene match. This CDR3 is CASSPGQGAREKLFF. The CDR3 region has the DNA TGTGCCAGCAGCCCAGGACAGGGGGCGCGGGAAAAACTGTTTTTT. Supplemented by reference TRBV7-2 and TRBJ1-4, the full variable domain reads GAGVSQSPSNKVTEKGKDVELRCDPISGHTALYWYRQSLGQGLEFLIYFQGNSAPDKSGLPSDRFSAERTGGSVSTLTIQRTQQEDSAVYLCASSPGQGAREKLFFGSGTQLSVL.

Written as DNA, the CDR3 is TGTGCCAGCAGTTACTCAGGCAGGGGGCGCTTGGAGCAGTTCTTC. It specifies CASSYSGRGRLEQFF. The rearrangement links TRBV6-2 or TRBV6-3 to TRBJ2-1, with 8 bases lining up with TRBD1. The CDR3 consists of 15 residues. V lost 0 bases, J lost 10 bases, and 8 bases stayed unmatched. Germline loops: CDR1 MNHEY, CDR2 SVGEGT.